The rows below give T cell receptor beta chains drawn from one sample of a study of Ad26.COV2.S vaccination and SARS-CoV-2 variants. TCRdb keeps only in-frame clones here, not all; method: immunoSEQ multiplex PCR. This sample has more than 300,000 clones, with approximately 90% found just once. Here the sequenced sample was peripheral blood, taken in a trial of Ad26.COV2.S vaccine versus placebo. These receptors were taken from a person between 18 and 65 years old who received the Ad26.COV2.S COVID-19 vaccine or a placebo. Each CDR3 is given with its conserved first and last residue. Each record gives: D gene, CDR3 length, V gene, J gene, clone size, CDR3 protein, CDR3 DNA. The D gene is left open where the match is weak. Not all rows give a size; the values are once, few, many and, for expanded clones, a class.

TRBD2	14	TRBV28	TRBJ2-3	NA	CASSTSGTTDTQYF	TGTGCCAGCAGTACTAGCGGGACCACAGATACGCAGTATTTT
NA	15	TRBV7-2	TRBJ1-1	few	CASTFIEIPNTEAFF	TGTGCCAGCACCTTTATAGAGATTCCGAACACTGAAGCTTTCTTT
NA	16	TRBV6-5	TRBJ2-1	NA	CASSYSGFSSYNEQFF	TGTGCCAGCAGTTACTCGGGTTTCAGCTCCTACAATGAGCAGTTCTTC
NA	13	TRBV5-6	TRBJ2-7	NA	CASSFGAVSEQYF	TGTGCCAGCAGCTTCGGGGCGGTGTCCGAGCAGTACTTC
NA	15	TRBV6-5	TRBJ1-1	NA	CASSYSGYPNTEAFF	TGTGCCAGCAGTTACTCAGGGTACCCGAACACTGAAGCTTTCTTT
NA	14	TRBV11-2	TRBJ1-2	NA	CASSSLMGDYGYTF	TGTGCCAGCAGCTCACTGATGGGAGACTATGGCTACACCTTC
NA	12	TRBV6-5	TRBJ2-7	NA	CASSPDPYEQYF	TGTGCCAGCAGTCCGGATCCCTACGAGCAGTACTTC
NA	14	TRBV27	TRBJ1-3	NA	CASSPGLKGSTIYF	TGTGCCAGCAGTCCGGGACTGAAGGGGAGCACCATATATTTT
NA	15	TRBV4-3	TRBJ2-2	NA	CASSQDHLRSGELFF	TGCGCCAGCAGCCAAGATCATCTGAGATCCGGGGAGCTGTTTTTT
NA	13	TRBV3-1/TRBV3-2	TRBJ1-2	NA	CASSQDPGAGYTF	TGTGCCAGCAGCCAAGATCCAGGCGCCGGCTACACCTTC
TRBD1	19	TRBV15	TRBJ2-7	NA	CATSRERDRAILDTYEQYF	TGTGCCACCAGCAGAGAACGGGACAGGGCAATCTTAGATACCTACGAGCAGTACTTC
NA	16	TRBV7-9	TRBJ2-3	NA	CASSLAGVPSTDTQYF	TGTGCCAGCAGCTTAGCGGGGGTGCCAAGCACAGATACGCAGTATTTT
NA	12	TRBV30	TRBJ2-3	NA	CAWRVVTDTQYF	TGTGCCTGGAGAGTAGTCACAGATACGCAGTATTTT
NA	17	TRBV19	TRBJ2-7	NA	CASSIRGAARPPYEQYF	TGTGCCAGTAGTATTCGGGGGGCCGCTCGACCCCCCTACGAGCAGTACTTC
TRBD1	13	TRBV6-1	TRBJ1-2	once	CASSETQGAGYTF	TGTGCCAGCAGTGAAACTCAGGGGGCAGGCTACACCTTC
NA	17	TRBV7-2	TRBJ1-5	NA	CASSLDSLLRNNQPQHF	TGTGCCAGCAGCTTAGATAGTCTCCTTAGAAACAATCAGCCCCAGCATTTT
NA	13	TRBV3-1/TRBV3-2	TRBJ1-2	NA	CASSRGTVYGYTF	TGTGCCAGCAGCCGTGGGACGGTCTATGGCTACACCTTC
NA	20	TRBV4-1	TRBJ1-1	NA	CASSQGLERVNRGHHTEAFF	TGCGCCAGCAGCCAAGGGCTGGAAAGGGTCAATCGGGGCCATCACACTGAAGCTTTCTTT
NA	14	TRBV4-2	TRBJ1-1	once	CASSQTDGFVKAFF	TGTGCCAGCAGCCAGACGGACGGGTTTGTAAAAGCTTTCTTT
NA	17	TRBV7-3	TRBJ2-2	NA	CASSYKRGAYGTGELFF	TGTGCCAGCAGCTATAAGAGGGGGGCTTACGGCACCGGGGAGCTGTTTTTT
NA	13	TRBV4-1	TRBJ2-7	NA	CASSHGGPYEQYF	TGCGCCAGCAGCCACGGGGGCCCCTACGAGCAGTACTTC
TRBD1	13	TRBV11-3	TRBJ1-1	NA	CASSSRQGAEAFF	TGTGCCAGCAGCTCCCGACAGGGGGCTGAAGCTTTCTTT
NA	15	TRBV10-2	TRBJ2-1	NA	CASSESGVSYNEQFF	TGCGCCAGCAGTGAGTCTGGGGTCTCCTACAATGAGCAGTTCTTC
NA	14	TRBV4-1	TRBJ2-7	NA	CASSSRTDSYEQYF	TGCGCCAGCAGCTCTCGGACGGACTCCTACGAGCAGTACTTC
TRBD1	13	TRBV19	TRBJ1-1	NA	CASSPRGPEGAFF	TGTGCCAGTAGTCCCAGGGGGCCCGAGGGAGCTTTCTTT
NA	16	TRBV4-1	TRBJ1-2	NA	CASSQVHSGDLYGYTF	TGCGCCAGCAGCCAAGTTCATTCGGGAGACCTATATGGCTACACCTTC
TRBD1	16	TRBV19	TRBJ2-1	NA	CASSKDRGGDYNEQFF	TGTGCCAGTAGTAAAGACAGGGGGGGAGATTACAATGAGCAGTTCTTC
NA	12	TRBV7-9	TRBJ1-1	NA	CASSLAIGEAFF	TGTGCCAGCAGCTTAGCGATAGGTGAAGCTTTCTTT
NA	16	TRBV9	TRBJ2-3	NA	CASSVRRGDSTDTQYF	TGTGCCAGCAGCGTAAGGAGGGGGGATAGCACAGATACGCAGTATTTT
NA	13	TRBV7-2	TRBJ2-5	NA	CASSTVPSETQYF	TGTGCCAGCAGCACGGTGCCCTCGGAGACCCAGTACTTC
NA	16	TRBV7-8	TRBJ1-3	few	CASSLGVEFSGNTIYF	TGTGCCAGCAGCTTAGGGGTCGAGTTCTCTGGAAACACCATATATTTT
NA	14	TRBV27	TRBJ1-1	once	CASSLSWRNTEAFF	TGTGCCAGCAGTTTAAGTTGGCGGAACACTGAAGCTTTCTTT
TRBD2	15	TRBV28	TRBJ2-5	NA	CASSLAGGRHETQYF	TGTGCCAGCAGTTTAGCGGGAGGGAGACACGAGACCCAGTACTTC
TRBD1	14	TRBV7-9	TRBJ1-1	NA	CASSPGTANTEAFF	TGTGCCAGCAGCCCCGGGACAGCGAACACTGAAGCTTTCTTT
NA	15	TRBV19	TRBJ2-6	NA	CASSIGGYGANVLTF	TGTGCCAGTAGTATTGGGGGGTACGGGGCCAACGTCCTGACTTTC
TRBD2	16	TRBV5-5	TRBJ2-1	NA	CASSPIAGVGYNEQFF	TGTGCCAGCAGCCCAATAGCGGGAGTAGGCTACAATGAGCAGTTCTTC
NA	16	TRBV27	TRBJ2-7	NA	CASSAAGGPSSYEQYF	TGTGCCAGCAGTGCCGCCGGGGGCCCGAGCTCCTACGAGCAGTACTTC
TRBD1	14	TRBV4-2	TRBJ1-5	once	CATSTGTSNQPQHF	TGTGCCACTTCGACAGGGACTTCCAATCAGCCCCAGCATTTT
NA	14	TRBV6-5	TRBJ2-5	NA	CASSYSSAVETQYF	TGTGCCAGCAGTTACTCGTCAGCGGTCGAGACCCAGTACTTC
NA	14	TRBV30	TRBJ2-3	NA	CAWRAPPETDTQYF	TGTGCCTGGAGGGCGCCGCCAGAGACAGATACGCAGTATTTT
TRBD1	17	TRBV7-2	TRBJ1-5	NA	CASSSGQGTDSNQPQHF	TGTGCCAGCAGCTCTGGACAGGGGACAGATAGCAATCAGCCCCAGCATTTT
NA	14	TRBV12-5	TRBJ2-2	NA	CASGLNGYTGELFF	TGTGCTAGTGGTTTGAACGGGTACACCGGGGAGCTGTTTTTT
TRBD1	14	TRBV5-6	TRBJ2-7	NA	CASSLDRGLREQYF	TGTGCCAGCAGCTTGGACAGGGGGCTGAGGGAGCAGTACTTC
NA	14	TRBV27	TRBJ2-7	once	CASSLADGGYEQYF	TGTGCCAGCAGTTTAGCGGACGGAGGCTACGAGCAGTACTTC
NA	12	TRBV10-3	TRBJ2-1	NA	CAAASLRYEQFF	TGTGCCGCCGCCAGCCTCCGGTATGAGCAGTTCTTC